This T cell receptor beta chain was retrieved from a study of identical twins. Study-level results: Models underpredicted monozygotic twin sharing of out-of-frame TCR alpha.

V lost 5 bases to trimming and J lost 1 base, with 9 bases between them. CDR1 is LGHDT, CDR2 YNNKEL, per germline (reference sequence). This CDR3 contains 14 residues. About this clonotype: Antigen: not known.

Healthy Caucasians, and only they, were the donors. Unique molecular identifiers were present on the cDNA, and a universal primer site came from template switching. Each CDR3 protein is one row after TCRdb ran MiXCR on the 5' RACE reads. This sample has 400,000 to 500,000 distinct CDR3 sequences, with around a sixth found just once. Material: naive T cells sorted from blood. The chain carries TRBV3-1 and TRBJ2-1; D not certain. The source of this sequence is a man aged 50-60 years in good health. Here the CDR3 reads CASSSLESYNEQFF. CDR3 in DNA: TGTGCCAGCAGCTCGCTCGAGTCCTACAATGAGCAGTTCTTC.